Listed here is a single T cell receptor (beta chain). This record comes from a study of blood T cell repertoires in COVID-19. Study summary: Samples representing acute and convalescent COVID-19 were sourced from the United States, Italy and Spain. From T cells, B-cell-depleted T cells, or PBMCs came the material, which was cDNA or gDNA.

In the authors' workflow: Amplified reference gene primers provided the basis for estimating nucleated cell counts. Using immunoSEQ multiplex PCR, the repertoire was profiled, and TCRdb retains in-frame clones only, with some absent. The V and J calls and clone size come from that table; D and trimming were worked out from the DNA. Of 100,000 to 150,000 clones listed, around two thirds were seen once; the top ten hold about 2.2%. This TCR was sampled from a woman in her 70s with acute or convalescent COVID-19. Sequenced sample: peripheral blood.

The CDR3 DNA sequence: TGTGCCAGCAGGCCCAGGGGGAACACTGAAGCTTTCTTT. Translating it yields CASRPRGNTEAFF. The chain recombines TRBV5-4 with TRBJ1-1, with a possible D match to TRBD1 (6 bases). Germline V gene sequence: CDR1 SGHNT, CDR2 YYREEE (reference sequence). The CDR3 is 13 residues long. V lost 5 bases, J lost 1 base, and 9 bases lay in between. Variable domain in full (rest from reference TRBV5-4 and TRBJ1-1): ETGVTQSPTHLIKTRGQQVTLRCSSQSGHNTVSWYQQALGQGPQFIFQYYREEENGRGNFPPRFSGLQFPNYSSELNVNALELDDSALYLCASRPRGNTEAFFGQGTRLTVV.